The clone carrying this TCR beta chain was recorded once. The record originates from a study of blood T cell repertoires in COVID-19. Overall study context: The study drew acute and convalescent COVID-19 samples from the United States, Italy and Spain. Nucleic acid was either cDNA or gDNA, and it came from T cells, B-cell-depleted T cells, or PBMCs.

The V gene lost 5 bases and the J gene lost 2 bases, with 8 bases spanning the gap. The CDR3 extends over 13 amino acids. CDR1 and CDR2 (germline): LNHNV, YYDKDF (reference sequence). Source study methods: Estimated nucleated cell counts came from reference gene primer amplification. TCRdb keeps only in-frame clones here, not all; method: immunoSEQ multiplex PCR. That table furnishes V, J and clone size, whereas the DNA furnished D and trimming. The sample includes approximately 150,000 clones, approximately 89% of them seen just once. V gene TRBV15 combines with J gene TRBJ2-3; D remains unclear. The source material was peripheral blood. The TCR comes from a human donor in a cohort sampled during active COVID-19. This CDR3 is CATSLRLTDTQYF. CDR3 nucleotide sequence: TGTGCCACCAGCCTTAGACTCACAGATACGCAGTATTTT.